This T cell receptor (beta chain) was sequenced for a study of T cells in Graves' hyperthyroidism and ophthalmopathy. Trimming cost V 2 bases and J 0 bases, with 10 bases left between them. From germline, CDR1 is DFQATT and CDR2 SNEGSKA (reference sequence). This CDR3 is built from 14 residues. Template material for amplifying TCR beta CDR3 regions consisted of RNA transcripts. First-round RT-PCR of the TCR CDR3 relied on the HTBI primer set. In TCRdb, the multiplex PCR reads were re-called with MiXCR into one record per CDR3 protein. Counted here are roughly 570,000 distinct CDR3 sequences, around 45% occurring once; the ten biggest clones make up around 7.7%. The study enrolled patients aged 18 to 65 with newly diagnosed hyperthyroidism of under 2 months' duration.

The clonotype comes from a woman in her late teens or twenties with Graves' hyperthyroidism. The sequenced sample was peripheral blood or thyroid tissue (not recorded which). This chain connects TRBV20-1 to TRBJ1-2; no clear D. CDR3 sequence: CSARQREPNYGYTF. The CDR3 nucleotides read TGCAGTGCTAGACAAAGGGAACCTAACTATGGCTACACCTTC.